This TCR beta chain was obtained from a study of T cell responses to AZD1222 COVID-19 vaccine. General study points: Baseline serology detected seropositivity in only five to seven AZD1222 recipients. Mostly white British, mostly female donors; authors suggested clonal diversity may be underestimated. After the peak T cell response, and only then, were repertoires sampled.

Profiled with immunoSEQ multiplex PCR; TCRdb holds only in-frame clones, not every one. There are 200,000 to 250,000 clones in the sample; approximately 94% occur only once, and 0.95% to 1.1% lies in the top ten. Germline-derived CDR1 and CDR2 are MNHEY and SVGAGI. V lost 9 bases to trimming and J lost 2 bases; unmatched junction nucleotides: 7. This CDR3 is built from 13 residues. Note on this clone: Its antigen is not identified.

Sequences were derived from peripheral blood, sampled on day 0 of MenACWY control vaccination. V is TRBV6-5 and J is TRBJ2-7, with TRBD1 identical over 7 bases. This TCR derives from an adult in good health. CDR3 amino acids: CARAPGQTYEQYF. The CDR3 nucleotides read TGTGCCAGGGCTCCGGGACAGACCTACGAGCAGTACTTC.